This T cell receptor (beta chain) originates from a study of OX40 agonist ivuxolimab in advanced cancers. Overall study context: Previous treatment with anti-PD-1, anti-PD-L1 or anti-CTLA-4 therapy was allowed; about 37% had received some.

Measured with immunoSEQ multiplex PCR; TCRdb has only the in-frame clones, and not every one. The sample comprises about 58,000 clones, about 89% of which are singletons, and around 12% rests with the top ten. This CDR3 has 15 amino acids. V lost 5 bases to trimming and J lost 5 bases; unmatched junction nucleotides: 5. Germline V CDR1 and CDR2: MNHEY, SMNVEV (reference sequence). The clonotype was recovered from an adult with an advanced solid tumor such as melanoma, head and neck, liver or kidney cancer. This chain uses TRBV27 with TRBJ1-5; 11 nucleotides line up with TRBD1. Sequenced here: CD4+ or CD8+ T cells sorted from blood, sampled in a trial of the OX40 agonist ivuxolimab. The CDR3 is CASSPGTGGYQPQHF. CDR3 DNA sequence: TGTGCCAGCAGTCCCGGGACAGGGGGATATCAGCCCCAGCATTTT.